This T cell receptor beta chain was identified during a study of OX40 agonist ivuxolimab in advanced cancers. Study in general: Patients receiving dose escalation had hepatocellular carcinoma, melanoma, renal cell or head and neck cancer.

The length of the CDR3 is 13 residues. The germline CDR1 and CDR2 sequences are KGHSH and LQKENI. The V end was cut by 5 bases, the J end by 5 bases, with 12 bases between. Generated by immunoSEQ multiplex PCR, the TCRdb table keeps only in-frame clones and is missing some. The table lists fewer than 90,000 clones, 80% to 90% of them singletons, with 0.24% in the top ten. The source of this sequence is an adult with an advanced solid tumor such as melanoma, head and neck, liver or kidney cancer. Source: CD4+ or CD8+ T cells sorted from blood, taken in a trial of the OX40 agonist ivuxolimab. This chain uses TRBV18 with TRBJ2-5, with D possibly being TRBD1 (5 bases). CDR3 nucleotide sequence: TGTGCCAGCTCAACAGGCTCCCGGGAGACCCAGTACTTC. Encoded protein: CASSTGSRETQYF.